A single sample is the source of the 12 T cell receptor beta chains below, sequenced in a study of blood T cell repertoires in COVID-19. The data were produced by immunoSEQ multiplex PCR, yet TCRdb's version contains in-frame clones alone and is incomplete. The sample consists of 50,000 to 70,000 clones, approximately 87% of them appearing once. The sequenced material came from peripheral blood. The origin of the receptors is a man aged 60-69 years with active or convalescent COVID-19.

The chain combines TRBV5-1 with TRBJ1-6, with TRBD1 as a possible D gene (5 bases). The CDR3 has 17 residues. Germline CDR1 and CDR2: SGHRS and YFSETQ. Trimming took 4 bases from V and 6 from J, leaving 20 bases between them. CDR3: CASSMGTILLPNSPLHF. The CDR3 nucleotides read TGCGCCAGCAGCATGGGGACTATTCTACTCCCTAATTCACCCCTCCACTTT.

This chain connects TRBV9 to TRBJ1-1, with 12 bases fitting TRBD1. Germline loops: CDR1 SGDLS, CDR2 YYNGEE. The CDR3 is made up of 14 amino acids. The ends lost 3 bases at V and 9 bases at J; junction bases unmatched: 6. In DNA, the CDR3 is TGTGCCAGCAGCGGAGGAGGGACAGGGGGCAAAGCTTTCTTT. Translating it yields CASSGGGTGGKAFF. Based on the CDR3 plus reference TRBV9 and TRBJ1-1, the full variable domain is DSGVTQTPKHLITATGQRVTLRCSPRSGDLSVYWYQQSLDQGLQFLIQYYNGEERAKGNILERFSAQQFPDLHSELNLSSLELGDSALYFCASSGGGTGGKAFFGQGTRLTVV.

The genes are TRBV6-5 and TRBJ2-5, with D possibly matching TRBD2 (6 bases). The CDR3 runs 13 residues. In germline, CDR1 is MNHEY, CDR2 SVGAGI. Trimming cost V 6 bases and J 5 bases, with 13 bases left between them. In DNA form, the CDR3 reads TGTGCCAGCAGCCGTGGGGGGTCGGAGACCCAGTACTTC. Residues: CASSRGGSETQYF.

V gene TRBV7-2 combines with J gene TRBJ2-7; tentatively, D is TRBD2 (5 bases). The CDR3 extends over 17 amino acids. The V end lost 1 base, the J end lost 3 bases, and 19 bases lay between the germline ends. Per germline, CDR1 SGHTA and CDR2 FQGNSA. The CDR3 reads CASSLEVTATRVYEQYF. The CDR3 DNA sequence: TGTGCCAGCAGCTTAGAGGTTACGGCTACTAGAGTCTACGAGCAGTACTTC.

This chain uses TRBV7-2 with TRBJ2-7, with 7 nucleotides matching TRBD1. This CDR3 contains 13 residues. Germline values: CDR1 SGHTA, CDR2 FQGNSA. V lost 4 bases to trimming and J lost 2 bases; unmatched junction nucleotides: 2. CDR3 region: CASSSQGAYEQYF. In nucleotides, the CDR3 is TGTGCCAGCAGCTCTCAGGGGGCCTACGAGCAGTACTTC.

The J gene is TRBJ2-7, the V gene TRBV2, with 8 positions matching TRBD2. The CDR3 has 17 amino acids. Germline V gene sequence: CDR1 SNHLY, CDR2 FYNNEI. V shed 2 bases, J shed 1 base, and the junction held 10 bases outside the gene matches. CDR3: CASSERRGGSGSYEQYF. For the CDR3, the DNA is TGTGCCAGCAGTGAACGACGGGGGGGCTCTGGGTCCTACGAGCAGTACTTC.

This sequence joins TRBV3-1 (or the pseudogene TRBV3-2) and TRBJ1-2; TRBD1 aligns across 12 bases. The germline CDR1 and CDR2 sequences are LGHDT and YNNKEL (reference sequence). Trimming at V came to 2 bases and at J to 7 bases, leaving 5 bases not matched to a gene. The CDR3 is 15 residues long. CDR3 in amino acids: CASSQQGQGALGYTF. CDR3 coding DNA: TGTGCCAGCAGCCAACAGGGACAGGGGGCCCTTGGCTACACCTTC.

The chain links TRBV28 to TRBJ2-4, with D maybe TRBD2 (7 bases). The germline gives CDR1 MDHEN, CDR2 SYDVKM. Trimming removed 5 bases at V and 5 bases at J, with 16 bases between. The CDR3 spans 15 residues. Written as DNA, the CDR3 is TGTGCCAGCAGTGTTCTCTGGGAGGGGGAAAACATTCAGTACTTC. It yields the protein CASSVLWEGENIQYF.

The chain uses TRBV6-5 and TRBJ2-1, with TRBD2 matching over 11 bases. The length of the CDR3 is 16 residues. Germline lookup yields CDR1 MNHEY and CDR2 SVGAGI. V shed 2 bases, J shed 10 bases, and the junction held 10 bases outside the gene matches. The CDR3 coding sequence is TGTGCCAGCAGTTACGCTATCGGGGTAGCGGGAGGGGAGCAGTTCTTC. Translated: CASSYAIGVAGGEQFF.

This clone was picked up one time. This sequence joins TRBV6-6 and TRBJ2-1; the match to TRBD2 covers 12 bases. CDR3 size: 15 residues. Germline values: CDR1 MNHNY, CDR2 SVGAGI (reference sequence). Trimming cost V 5 bases and J 7 bases; bases outside gene matches: 6. The CDR3 nucleotides are TGTGCCAGCAGTCCTGGACTAGCGGGAAAGAATGAGCAGTTCTTC. It specifies CASSPGLAGKNEQFF.

The genes are TRBV7-2 and TRBJ2-2; D perhaps matches TRBD2 (6 bases). Trimming stripped 6 bases from V and 0 bases from J, with 14 bases between. Germline V lookup: CDR1 SGHTA, CDR2 FQGNSA. This CDR3 comprises 16 residues. The CDR3 loop reads CASSRRGKANTGELFF. CDR3 in DNA: TGTGCCAGCAGTCGGCGGGGTAAAGCGAACACCGGGGAGCTGTTTTTT.

This clone came up once. The genes are TRBV14 and TRBJ2-6; no definite D call. With 2 bases removed from V and 0 bases from J, the gap between germline ends came to 5 bases. This CDR3 comprises 15 residues. CDR1 and CDR2 from the germline V gene are SGHDN and FVKESK. CDR3 amino acids: CASSQFFSGANVLTF. DNA for the CDR3: TGTGCCAGCAGCCAATTCTTCTCTGGGGCCAACGTCCTGACTTTC.